The TCR beta chain under discussion was sequenced for a study of blood T cells in healthy people across ages. Findings and caveats of the study: Roughly linear age-related decline in beta diversity appeared, significant by age roughly 40. The study could not conclusively compare naive and antigen-experienced cells, given its unsorted PBMCs. Considered underestimates were the diversity estimates obtained from one million T cells. Higher diversity, along with more naive CD4+ cells, distinguished long-lived donors from aged donors.

A second PCR of roughly 7 to 11 cycles used a sample-barcoded 5' primer and a J-beta primer mix. Each CDR3 protein is one row after TCRdb ran MiXCR on the 5' RACE reads. The sample carries around 1.5 million distinct CDR3 sequences, around 35% recorded once. In the case of this clonotype: Its antigen remains unknown.

CDR3 length equals 15 residues. Trimming took 4 bases from V and 1 from J, leaving 16 bases between them. Germline CDR1 reads GTSNPN; CDR2 reads SVGIG (reference sequence). The receptor comes from a woman aged 25 to 45 in good health. The sample was blood. The chain recombines TRBV30 with TRBJ1-1; D might be TRBD1 (6 bases). This CDR3 is CAWKRWRGENTEAFF. The CDR3 DNA sequence: TGTGCCTGGAAAAGGTGGAGGGGGGAGAACACTGAAGCTTTCTTT.